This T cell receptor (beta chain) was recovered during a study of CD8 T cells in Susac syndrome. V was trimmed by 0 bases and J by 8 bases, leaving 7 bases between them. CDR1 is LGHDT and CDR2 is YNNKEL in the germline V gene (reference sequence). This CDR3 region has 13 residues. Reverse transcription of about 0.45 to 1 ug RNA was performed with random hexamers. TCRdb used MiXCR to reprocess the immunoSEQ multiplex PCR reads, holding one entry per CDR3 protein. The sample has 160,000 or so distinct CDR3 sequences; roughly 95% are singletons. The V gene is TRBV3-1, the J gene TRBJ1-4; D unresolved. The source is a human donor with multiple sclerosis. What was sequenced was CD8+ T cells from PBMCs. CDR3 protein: CASSQELGEKLFF. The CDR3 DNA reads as TGTGCCAGCAGCCAAGAACTGGGGGAAAAACTGTTTTTT.